The count of the clone carrying this T cell receptor (beta chain) is one. Its antigen is unidentified. Sequenced by immunoSEQ multiplex PCR; TCRdb stores in-frame clones only, minus some. The sample has 150,000 or so clones; about 90% are singletons. The entry originates in a study of T cell responses to AZD1222 COVID-19 vaccine. Whole-study results and caveats: The breadth and depth of Spike-specific TCRs increased once two AZD1222 doses had been given.

The sequencing used peripheral blood, collected on day 0 of MenACWY control vaccination. The clonotype comes from an adult in good health.

This chain's CDR3 is CASSSRTSGSSGELFF. The CDR3 bases are TGTGCCAGCAGCTCGCGGACTAGCGGGAGTTCCGGGGAGCTGTTTTTT. The chain uses TRBV5-4 and TRBJ2-2; 13 positions agree with TRBD2. CDR3 length equals 16 residues. Trimming cost V 3 bases and J 6 bases; bases outside gene matches: 5. Germline CDR1 is SGHNT and CDR2 is YYREEE (reference sequence).